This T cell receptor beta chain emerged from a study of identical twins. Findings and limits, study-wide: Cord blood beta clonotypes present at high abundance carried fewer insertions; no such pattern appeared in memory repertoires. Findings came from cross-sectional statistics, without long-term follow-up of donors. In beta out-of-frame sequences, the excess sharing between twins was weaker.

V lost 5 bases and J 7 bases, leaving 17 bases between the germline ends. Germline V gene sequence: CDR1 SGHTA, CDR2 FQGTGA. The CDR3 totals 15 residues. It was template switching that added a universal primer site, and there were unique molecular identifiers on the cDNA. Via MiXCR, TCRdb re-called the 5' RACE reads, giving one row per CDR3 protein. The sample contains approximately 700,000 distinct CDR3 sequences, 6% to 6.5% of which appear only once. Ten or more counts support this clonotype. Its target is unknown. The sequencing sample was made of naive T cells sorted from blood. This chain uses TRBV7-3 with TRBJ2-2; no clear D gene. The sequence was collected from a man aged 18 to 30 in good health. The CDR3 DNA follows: TGTGCCAGCAGCCCAAAAAGTGGGGTTAACGGGGAGCTGTTTTTT. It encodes CASSPKSGVNGELFF.